Below are 13 T cell receptor beta chains sequenced from a single sample in a study of blood T cell repertoires in COVID-19. The method was immunoSEQ multiplex PCR; TCRdb's version includes in-frame clones alone and lacks a portion of them. This sample has 250,000 to 350,000 clones, with 90% found just once. Sequenced sample: PBMCs or T cells enriched from blood (not recorded which). These TCRs come from a man aged 55 to 70 who had recovered from COVID-19.

This chain joins TRBV6-1 and TRBJ1-2; D may be TRBD1 (6 bases). This CDR3 contains 18 residues. Trimming pared 2 bases from V and 4 bases from J, leaving 23 bases between. The germline CDR1 and CDR2 sequences are MNHNS and SASEGT. The CDR3 spells CASSEFGGAAGTTYGYTF. In DNA, the CDR3 is TGTGCCAGCAGTGAATTTGGTGGGGCAGCAGGGACAACCTATGGCTACACCTTC.

The rearrangement uses TRBV18 and TRBJ1-6, with unresolved D. The CDR3 runs to 13 residues. Trimming took off 0 bases at V and 7 bases at J, with 4 bases between the two ends. Per germline, CDR1 KGHSH and CDR2 LQKENI. CDR3 residues: CASSPPRNSPLHF. The CDR3, as DNA: TGTGCCAGCTCACCACCGCGAAATTCACCCCTCCACTTT. Looking up the rest from reference TRBV18 and TRBJ1-6 gives the full variable domain: NAGVMQNPRHLVRRRGQEARLRCSPMKGHSHVYWYRQLPEEGLKFMVYLQKENIIDESGMPKERFSAEFPKEGPSILRIQQVVRGDSAAYFCASSPPRNSPLHFGNGTRLTVT.

The rearrangement uses TRBV28 and TRBJ2-7; D unclear. V lost 1 base and J lost 1, with 17 bases in between. The CDR3 runs to 17 residues. Germline-derived CDR1 and CDR2 are MDHEN and SYDVKM. DNA for the CDR3: TGTGCCAGCAGTTTATCCGCCAGGCGCACACCATCCTACGAGCAGTACTTC. Amino acids: CASSLSARRTPSYEQYF.

This clone was found once. The chain joins TRBV28 to TRBJ1-4; TRBD1 matches at 8 bases. Unmatched junction bases numbered 9, after V lost 5 bases and J lost 7 bases. Germline V gene sequence: CDR1 MDHEN, CDR2 SYDVKM. This CDR3 spans 15 amino acids. The CDR3 nucleotides read TGTGCCAGCAGTGCCTCAGGGGGCGCGGGTGAAAAACTGTTTTTT. Its translation: CASSASGGAGEKLFF.

The chain carries TRBV19 and TRBJ2-7, with D possibly TRBD2 on 5 matching bases. CDR1 is LNHDA, CDR2 SQIVND, per germline (reference sequence). This CDR3 has 12 residues. V was cut by 5 bases and J by 10 bases, with 15 bases left in between. In nucleotides, the CDR3 is TGTGCCAGTAGTGAGGCGGGCAATTTACAGTACTTC. It encodes CASSEAGNLQYF.

J is TRBJ1-5 and V is TRBV2; weak D call: TRBD1 (5 bases). The CDR3 is made up of 14 amino acids. In germline, CDR1 is SNHLY, CDR2 FYNNEI. V lost 0 bases, J lost 7 bases, and 10 bases lay in between. The CDR3 DNA follows: TGTGCCAGCAGTGAAGCAGGGGATCGGCAGCCCCAGCATTTT. This gives the protein CASSEAGDRQPQHF.

The gene calls are TRBV4-1 and TRBJ2-1; D gene uncertain. The CDR3 sequence is 14 residues long. The V gene's germline CDR1 is MGHRA and CDR2 YSYEKL. V was shortened by 1 base and J by 7 bases, with 11 bases between the two germline ends. CDR3 protein: CASSQAVRQNEQFF. As DNA, the CDR3 is TGCGCCAGCAGCCAAGCTGTCCGTCAGAATGAGCAGTTCTTC.

V usage is TRBV2 and J usage is TRBJ1-5; D is possibly TRBD1 (5 bases). This CDR3 is built from 14 residues. Trimming removed 7 bases from V and 4 bases from J, with 14 bases in between. Germline CDR1 and CDR2: SNHLY and FYNNEI. This CDR3 is CASNFRGGNQPQHF. The CDR3 region has the DNA TGTGCCAGCAATTTTAGGGGAGGAAATCAGCCCCAGCATTTT.

V gene TRBV27 combines with J gene TRBJ2-6, with D perhaps TRBD2 (6 bases). This CDR3 contains 18 residues. Trimming removed 6 bases at V and 0 bases at J, with 18 bases between. Germline V CDR1 and CDR2: MNHEY, SMNVEV (reference sequence). Here the CDR3 DNA reads TGTGCCAGCAGCCCTGCGGGGAGTCTCGGCTCTGGGGCCAACGTCCTGACTTTC. It encodes CASSPAGSLGSGANVLTF.

The chain combines TRBV11-2 with TRBJ2-7; 10 positions match TRBD2. The V gene end was trimmed by 5 bases and the J gene end by 5 bases; junction bases not matched to a gene: 9. This CDR3 comprises 15 residues. Germline V CDR1 and CDR2: SGHAT, FQNNGV. CDR3 in amino acids: CASSIGTSVRHEQYF. The CDR3 DNA is TGTGCCAGCAGCATTGGGACTAGCGTGCGTCACGAGCAGTACTTC.

The V and J genes are TRBV21-1 and TRBJ2-5; TRBD1, the table's D call, lacks a check against the DNA. TRBV21-1 is recorded as a pseudogene. CDR3 length: 14 amino acids. In DNA form, the CDR3 reads TGTGCCAGCTGCTGTACAGGAACGCAAGAGACCCAGTACTTC. This encodes CASCCTGTQETQYF.

This chain uses TRBV9 with TRBJ2-3; 8 bases are a match to TRBD2. Germline V gene sequence: CDR1 SGDLS, CDR2 YYNGEE. The CDR3 contains 14 residues. The trim removed 4 bases at V and 4 bases at J, leaving 5 bases unmatched. The CDR3 protein is CASSRAGGADTQYF. The CDR3 DNA reads as TGTGCCAGCAGCCGGGCGGGGGGTGCAGATACGCAGTATTTT.

The genes are TRBV9 and TRBJ2-5; 7 positions match TRBD2. Germline CDR1 SGDLS, CDR2 YYNGEE. The CDR3 is 16 residues long. V lost 3 bases, J lost 2 bases, and 10 bases stayed unmatched. The CDR3, as DNA: TGTGCCAGCAGCGGCGAGGGTAGCGGGCTTCAAGAGACCCAGTACTTC. Translated, it gives CASSGEGSGLQETQYF.